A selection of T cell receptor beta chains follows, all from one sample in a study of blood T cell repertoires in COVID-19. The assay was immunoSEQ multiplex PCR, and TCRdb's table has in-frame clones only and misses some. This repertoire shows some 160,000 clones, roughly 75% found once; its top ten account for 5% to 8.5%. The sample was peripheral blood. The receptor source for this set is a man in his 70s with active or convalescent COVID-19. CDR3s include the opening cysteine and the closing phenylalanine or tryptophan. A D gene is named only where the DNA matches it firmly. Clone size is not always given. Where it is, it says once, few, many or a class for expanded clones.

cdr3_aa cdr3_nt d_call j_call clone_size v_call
CASSFTTLGRGTEAFF TGTGCCAGTAGCTTCACCACCCTAGGCAGGGGCACTGAAGCTTTCTTT . TRBJ1-1 few TRBV19
CASSRQSSTDTQYF TGTGCCAGCAGCAGACAGTCTAGCACAGATACGCAGTATTTT . TRBJ2-3 . TRBV6-5
CASSLQPGSAYGYTF TGCGCCAGCAGCTTGCAACCAGGGTCGGCCTATGGCTACACCTTC . TRBJ1-2 . TRBV5-1
CASSTDGGGQPQHF TGTGCCAGCAGCACTGACGGAGGTGGTCAGCCCCAGCATTTT . TRBJ1-5 . TRBV7-9
CASRFFGGTEAFF TGTGCCAGCCGGTTTTTCGGAGGCACTGAAGCTTTCTTT . TRBJ1-1 few TRBV12-3/TRBV12-4
CASSEGEVLTDTQYF TGTGCCAGCAGTGAAGGGGAGGTACTCACAGATACGCAGTATTTT . TRBJ2-3 . TRBV2
CATGREDQPQHF TGTGCCACCGGCAGGGAGGATCAGCCCCAGCATTTT . TRBJ1-5 . TRBV15
CASSRGWQMNTEAFF TGTGCCAGCAGCAGAGGGTGGCAGATGAACACTGAAGCTTTCTTT . TRBJ1-1 . TRBV5-5
CASVLREGTDTQYF TGCGCCAGCGTGCTGCGGGAAGGCACAGATACGCAGTATTTT . TRBJ2-3 many TRBV4-1
CASGEESYEQYF TGCGCCAGCGGAGAGGAATCTTACGAGCAGTACTTC . TRBJ2-7 few TRBV5-1
CASSLGLRGGSQETQYF TGCGCCAGCAGCTTGGGATTAAGGGGTGGGTCTCAAGAGACCCAGTACTTC . TRBJ2-5 . TRBV5-1
CASSLSQVMDTEAFF TGTGCCAGCAGCTTAAGCCAGGTTATGGACACTGAAGCTTTCTTT . TRBJ1-1 . TRBV7-6
CASGSEAGVREQFF TGTGCTAGTGGTTCCGAGGCGGGGGTAAGGGAGCAGTTCTTC TRBD2 TRBJ2-1 . TRBV12-5
CASSFYGAEAFF TGTGCCAGCAGCTTCTACGGTGCTGAAGCTTTCTTT . TRBJ1-1 once TRBV7-6
CASSLARVSGAGNTIYF TGTGCCAGCAGCTTAGCGCGGGTGTCAGGGGCTGGAAACACCATATATTTT . TRBJ1-3 . TRBV7-8
CASSSGLAPNTGELFF TGTGCCAGCAGTTCGGGACTAGCGCCGAACACCGGGGAGCTGTTTTTT TRBD2 TRBJ2-2 . TRBV6-6
CASSEVGAISGNTIYF TGTGCCAGCAGTGAAGTGGGGGCAATCTCTGGAAACACCATATATTTT . TRBJ1-3 . TRBV6-1
CATATGLTGELFF TGTGCCACCGCAACAGGCCTCACCGGGGAGCTGTTTTTT . TRBJ2-2 . TRBV24-1
CASSINEFVEKLFF TGTGCCAGTAGTATTAATGAGTTTGTGGAAAAACTGTTTTTT . TRBJ1-4 . TRBV19
CASSGQGQYNEQFF TGTGCCAGCAGCGGACAGGGCCAGTACAATGAGCAGTTCTTC TRBD1 TRBJ2-1 . TRBV9
CASSELGGKGKETQYF TGTGCCAGCAGTGAACTGGGGGGGAAGGGGAAAGAGACCCAGTACTTC TRBD2 TRBJ2-5 . TRBV25-1
CAISQEDEQYF TGTGCCATCAGCCAGGAGGACGAGCAGTACTTC . TRBJ2-7 many TRBV10-3
CASSSYTGELFF TGTGCCAGCAGCTCCTACACCGGGGAGCTGTTTTTT . TRBJ2-2 . TRBV6-5
CASSYSYREDYEQYF TGTGCCAGCAGTTATTCCTACCGCGAGGACTACGAGCAGTACTTC . TRBJ2-7 . TRBV6-5
CASSLYRGNTEAFF TGTGCCAGCAGCCTCTACAGGGGTAACACTGAAGCTTTCTTT TRBD1 TRBJ1-1 . TRBV7-2
CASRPGLAGGNEQFF TGTGCCAGCAGACCAGGACTAGCGGGAGGGAATGAGCAGTTCTTC TRBD2 TRBJ2-1 . TRBV11-2
CASAKLESSYNEQFF TGCGCCAGCGCCAAATTAGAGAGCTCCTACAATGAGCAGTTCTTC . TRBJ2-1 . TRBV5-1
CASSLDRGNIQYF TGTGCCAGCAGCCTGGACAGGGGGAACATTCAGTACTTC TRBD1 TRBJ2-4 . TRBV5-6
CASSSVLNTEAFF TGTGCCAGCAGTTCGGTCCTGAACACTGAAGCTTTCTTT . TRBJ1-1 . TRBV25-1
CASIFDREGYTF TGTGCCAGCATTTTCGACAGGGAAGGCTACACCTTC TRBD1 TRBJ1-2 . TRBV6-6
CASSPQGQGGAYNEQFF TGCGCCAGCAGCCCCCAGGGGCAAGGGGGAGCATACAATGAGCAGTTCTTC . TRBJ2-1 . TRBV4-3
CSVEVFPLYNEQFF TGCAGCGTTGAAGTCTTCCCCCTCTACAATGAGCAGTTCTTC . TRBJ2-1 . TRBV29-1
CASSSALGGTDTQYF TGCGCCAGCAGCTCAGCTTTAGGAGGCACAGATACGCAGTATTTT . TRBJ2-3 . TRBV5-1
CSVAGTLRGDTEAFF TGCAGCGTCGCCGGGACCCTCAGGGGGGACACTGAAGCTTTCTTT TRBD1 TRBJ1-1 . TRBV29-1
CASRNSYGYTF TGTGCCAGCAGGAACAGTTATGGCTACACCTTC . TRBJ1-2 few TRBV27